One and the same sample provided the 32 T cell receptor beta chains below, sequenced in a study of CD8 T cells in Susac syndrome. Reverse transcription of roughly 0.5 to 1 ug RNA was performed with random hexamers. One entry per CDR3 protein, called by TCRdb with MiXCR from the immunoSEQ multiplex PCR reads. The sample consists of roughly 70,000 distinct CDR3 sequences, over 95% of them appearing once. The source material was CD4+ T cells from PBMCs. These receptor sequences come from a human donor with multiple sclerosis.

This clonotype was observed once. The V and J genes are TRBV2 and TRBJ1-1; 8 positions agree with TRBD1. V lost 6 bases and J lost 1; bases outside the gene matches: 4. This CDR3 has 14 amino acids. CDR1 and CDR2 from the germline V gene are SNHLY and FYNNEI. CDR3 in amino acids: CASSGQGKNTEAFF. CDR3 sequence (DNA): TGTGCCAGCAGCGGACAGGGTAAGAACACTGAAGCTTTCTTT.

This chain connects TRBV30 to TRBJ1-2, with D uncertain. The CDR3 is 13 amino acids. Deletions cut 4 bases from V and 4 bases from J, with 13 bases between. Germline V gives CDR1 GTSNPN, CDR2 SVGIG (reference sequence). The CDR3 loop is CAWNYNEGYGYTF. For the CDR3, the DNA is TGTGCCTGGAATTACAATGAGGGCTATGGCTACACCTTC.

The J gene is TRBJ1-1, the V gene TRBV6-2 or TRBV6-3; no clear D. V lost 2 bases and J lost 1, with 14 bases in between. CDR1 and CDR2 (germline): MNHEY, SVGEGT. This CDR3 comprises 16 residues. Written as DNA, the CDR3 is TGTGCCAGCAGTTACCTTCTAGGTGGCCCGAACACTGAAGCTTTCTTT. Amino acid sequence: CASSYLLGGPNTEAFF.

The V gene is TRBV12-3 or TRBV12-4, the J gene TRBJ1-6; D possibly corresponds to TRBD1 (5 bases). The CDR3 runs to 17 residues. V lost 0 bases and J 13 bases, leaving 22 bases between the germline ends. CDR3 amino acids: CASSLASGVGAFTPLHF. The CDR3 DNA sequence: TGTGCCAGCAGTTTAGCCTCGGGAGTCGGGGCGTTCACCCCCCTCCACTTT.

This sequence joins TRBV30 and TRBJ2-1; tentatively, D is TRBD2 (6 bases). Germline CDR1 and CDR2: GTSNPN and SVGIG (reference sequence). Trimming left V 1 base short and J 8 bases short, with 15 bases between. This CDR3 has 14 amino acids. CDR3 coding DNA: TGTGCCTGGAGTGCGGGACTCCCAGCCGATGAGCAGTTCTTC. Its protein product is CAWSAGLPADEQFF.

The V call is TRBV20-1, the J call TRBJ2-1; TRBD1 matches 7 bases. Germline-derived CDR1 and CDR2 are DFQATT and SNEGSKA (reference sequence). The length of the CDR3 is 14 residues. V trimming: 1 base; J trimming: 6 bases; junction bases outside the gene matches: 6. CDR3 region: CSARGTGHANEQFF. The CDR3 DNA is TGCAGTGCTAGAGGGACAGGTCACGCCAATGAGCAGTTCTTC.

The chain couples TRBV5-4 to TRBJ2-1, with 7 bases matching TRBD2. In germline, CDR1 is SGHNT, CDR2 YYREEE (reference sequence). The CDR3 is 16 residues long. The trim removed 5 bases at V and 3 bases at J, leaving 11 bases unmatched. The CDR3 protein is CASRPAGVNNYNEQFF. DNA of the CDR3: TGTGCCAGCAGACCGGCGGGGGTGAACAACTACAATGAGCAGTTCTTC.

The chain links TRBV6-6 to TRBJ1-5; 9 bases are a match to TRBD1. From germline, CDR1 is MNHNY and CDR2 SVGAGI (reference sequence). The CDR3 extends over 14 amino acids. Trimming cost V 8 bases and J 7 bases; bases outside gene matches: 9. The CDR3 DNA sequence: TGTGCCAGCGCACCCGGGACAGGGCTCCAGCCCCAGCATTTT. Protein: CASAPGTGLQPQHF.

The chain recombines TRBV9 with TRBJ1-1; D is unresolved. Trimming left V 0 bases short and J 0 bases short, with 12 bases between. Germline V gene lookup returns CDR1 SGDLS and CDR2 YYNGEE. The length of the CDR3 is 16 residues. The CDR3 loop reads CASSVVLYSLNTEAFF. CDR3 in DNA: TGTGCCAGCAGCGTAGTTCTGTACAGCTTGAACACTGAAGCTTTCTTT.

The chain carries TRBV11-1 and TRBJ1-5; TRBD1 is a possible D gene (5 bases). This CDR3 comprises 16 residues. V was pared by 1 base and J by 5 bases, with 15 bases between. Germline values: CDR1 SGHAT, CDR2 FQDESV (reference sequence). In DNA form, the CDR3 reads TGTGCCAGCAGCTTAGTGCGGGGAGAGGGACATCAGCCCCAGCATTTT. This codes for CASSLVRGEGHQPQHF.

The CDR3 DNA reads as TGTGCCTGGGTGAGGGGGAACTATGGCTACACCTTC. Its protein is CAWVRGNYGYTF. This rearrangement joins TRBV30 to TRBJ1-2; D is possibly TRBD1 (6 bases). Per germline, CDR1 GTSNPN and CDR2 SVGIG (reference sequence). The length of the CDR3 is 12 residues. Trimming took off 5 bases at V and 2 bases at J, with 9 bases between the two ends. The full variable domain, with the rest looked up from reference TRBV30 and TRBJ1-2, is SQTIHQWPATLVQPVGSPLSLECTVEGTSNPNLYWYRQAAGRGLQLLFYSVGIGQISSEVPQNLSASRPQDRQFILSSKKLLLSDSGFYLCAWVRGNYGYTFGSGTRLTVV.

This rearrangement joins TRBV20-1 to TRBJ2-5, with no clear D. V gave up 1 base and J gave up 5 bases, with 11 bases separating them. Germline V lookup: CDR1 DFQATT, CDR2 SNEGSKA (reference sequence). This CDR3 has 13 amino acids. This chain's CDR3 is CSARGAYGETQYF. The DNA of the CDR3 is TGCAGTGCTAGAGGGGCTTACGGGGAGACCCAGTACTTC.

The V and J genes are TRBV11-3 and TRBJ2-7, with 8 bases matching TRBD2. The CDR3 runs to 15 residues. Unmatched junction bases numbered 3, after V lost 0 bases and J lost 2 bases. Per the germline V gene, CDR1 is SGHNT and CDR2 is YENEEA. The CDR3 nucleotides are TGTGCCAGCAGCTTAGAGCCTAGCGGGCCCTACGAGCAGTACTTC. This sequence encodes CASSLEPSGPYEQYF.

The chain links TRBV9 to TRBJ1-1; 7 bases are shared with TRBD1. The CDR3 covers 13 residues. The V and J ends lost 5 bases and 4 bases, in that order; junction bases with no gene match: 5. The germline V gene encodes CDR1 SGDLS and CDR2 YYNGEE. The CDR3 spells CASSEGQPTEAFF. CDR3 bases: TGTGCCAGCAGTGAGGGACAGCCCACTGAAGCTTTCTTT.

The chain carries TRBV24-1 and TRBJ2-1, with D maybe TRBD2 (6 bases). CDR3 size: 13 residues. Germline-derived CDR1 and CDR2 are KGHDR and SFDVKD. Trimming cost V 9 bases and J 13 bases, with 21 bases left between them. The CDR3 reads CATSRLERSPQFF. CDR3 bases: TGTGCCACCTCGAGACTAGAGAGGTCCCCCCAGTTCTTC.

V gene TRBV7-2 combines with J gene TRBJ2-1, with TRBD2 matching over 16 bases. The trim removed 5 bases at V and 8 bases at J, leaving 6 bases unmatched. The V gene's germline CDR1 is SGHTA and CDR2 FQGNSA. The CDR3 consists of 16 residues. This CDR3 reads CASSPGTSGGEDEQFF. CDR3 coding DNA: TGTGCCAGCAGCCCGGGGACTAGCGGGGGGGAGGATGAGCAGTTCTTC.

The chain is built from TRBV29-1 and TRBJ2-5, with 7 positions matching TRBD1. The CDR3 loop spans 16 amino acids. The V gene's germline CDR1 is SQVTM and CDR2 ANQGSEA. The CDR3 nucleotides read TGCAACCACCGACGGGGACAGACGCGGTATCAAGAGACCCAGTACTTC. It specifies CNHRRGQTRYQETQYF.

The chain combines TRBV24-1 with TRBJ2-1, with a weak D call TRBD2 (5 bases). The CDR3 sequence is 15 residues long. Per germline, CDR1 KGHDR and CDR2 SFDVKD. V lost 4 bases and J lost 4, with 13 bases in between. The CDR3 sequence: CATSDPSGEYNEQFF. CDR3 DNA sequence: TGTGCCACCAGTGACCCGAGCGGCGAATACAATGAGCAGTTCTTC.

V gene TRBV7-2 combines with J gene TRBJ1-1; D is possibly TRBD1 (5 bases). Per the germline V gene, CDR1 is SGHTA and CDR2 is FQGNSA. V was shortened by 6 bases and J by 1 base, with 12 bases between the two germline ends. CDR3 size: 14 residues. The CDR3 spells CASSPGRANTEAFF. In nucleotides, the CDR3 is TGTGCCAGCAGTCCGGGACGGGCGAACACTGAAGCTTTCTTT.

The CDR3 DNA reads TGTGCCAGCAGTCCGGGGGCGCAGCCCCAGCATTTT. This codes for CASSPGAQPQHF. This chain connects TRBV7-2 to TRBJ1-5; tentatively, D is TRBD1 (6 bases). The CDR3 extends over 12 amino acids. Germline CDR1 reads SGHTA; CDR2 reads FQGNSA. V lost 6 bases and J 7 bases, leaving 10 bases between the germline ends.

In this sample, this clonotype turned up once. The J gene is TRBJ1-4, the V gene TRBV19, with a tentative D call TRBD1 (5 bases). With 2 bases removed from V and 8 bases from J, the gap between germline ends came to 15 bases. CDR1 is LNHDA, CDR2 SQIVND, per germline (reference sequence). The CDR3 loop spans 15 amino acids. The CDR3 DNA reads TGTGCCAGTAGTATAATGGGACGCGGCGGGGAAAAACTGTTTTTT. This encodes CASSIMGRGGEKLFF.

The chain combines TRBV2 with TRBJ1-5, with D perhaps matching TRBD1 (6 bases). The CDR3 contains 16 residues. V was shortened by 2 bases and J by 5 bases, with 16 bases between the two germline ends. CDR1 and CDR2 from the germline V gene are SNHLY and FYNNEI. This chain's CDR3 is CASSERTPAGDQPQHF. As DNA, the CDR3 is TGTGCCAGCAGTGAAAGGACTCCGGCAGGGGATCAGCCCCAGCATTTT.

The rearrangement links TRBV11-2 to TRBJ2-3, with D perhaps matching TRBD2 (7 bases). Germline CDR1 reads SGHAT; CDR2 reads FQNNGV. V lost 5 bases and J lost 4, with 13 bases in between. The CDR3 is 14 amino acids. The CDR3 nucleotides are TGTGCCAGCAGCGAAGGGGGGGGCGCAGATACGCAGTATTTT. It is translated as CASSEGGGADTQYF.

The CDR3 sequence is CAWSVGQAEQYF. Written as DNA, the CDR3 is TGTGCCTGGAGTGTGGGGCAGGCCGAGCAGTACTTC. The chain joins TRBV30 to TRBJ2-7, with D possibly being TRBD1 (5 bases). This CDR3 spans 12 amino acids. Trimming took off 0 bases at V and 6 bases at J, with 9 bases between the two ends. Germline CDR1 and CDR2: GTSNPN and SVGIG (reference sequence).

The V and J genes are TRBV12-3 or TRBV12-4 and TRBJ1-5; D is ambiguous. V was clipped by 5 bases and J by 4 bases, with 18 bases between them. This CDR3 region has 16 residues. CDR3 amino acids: CASSVRPGRENQPQHF. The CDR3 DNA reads TGTGCCAGCAGTGTACGCCCGGGGAGGGAAAATCAGCCCCAGCATTTT.

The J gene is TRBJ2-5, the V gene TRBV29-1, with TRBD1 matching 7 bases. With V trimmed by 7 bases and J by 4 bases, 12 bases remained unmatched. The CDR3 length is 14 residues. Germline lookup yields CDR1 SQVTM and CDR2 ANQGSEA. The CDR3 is CSALKGARGETQYF. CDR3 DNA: TGCAGCGCTCTAAAGGGGGCAAGAGGAGAGACCCAGTACTTC.

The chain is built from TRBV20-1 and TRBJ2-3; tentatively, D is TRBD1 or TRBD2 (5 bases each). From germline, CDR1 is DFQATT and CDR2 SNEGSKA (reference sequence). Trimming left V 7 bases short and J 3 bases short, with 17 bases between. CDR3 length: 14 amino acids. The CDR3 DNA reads TGCAGTGTCCCGGGACGGCGAGGAACAGATACGCAGTATTTT. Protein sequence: CSVPGRRGTDTQYF.

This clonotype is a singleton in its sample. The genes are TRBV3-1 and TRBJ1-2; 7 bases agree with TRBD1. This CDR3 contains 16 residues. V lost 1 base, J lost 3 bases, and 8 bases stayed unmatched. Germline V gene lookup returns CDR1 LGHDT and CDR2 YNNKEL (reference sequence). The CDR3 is CASSQVLGRGDYGYTF. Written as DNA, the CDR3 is TGTGCCAGCAGCCAAGTACTTGGCAGGGGGGACTATGGCTACACCTTC.

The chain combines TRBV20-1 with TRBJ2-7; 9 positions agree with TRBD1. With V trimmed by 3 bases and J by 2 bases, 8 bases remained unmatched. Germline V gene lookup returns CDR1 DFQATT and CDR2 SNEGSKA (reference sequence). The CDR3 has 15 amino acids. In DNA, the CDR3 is TGCAGTGCTAGTCGTCCGGGACAGGGCACCTACGAGCAGTACTTC. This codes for CSASRPGQGTYEQYF.

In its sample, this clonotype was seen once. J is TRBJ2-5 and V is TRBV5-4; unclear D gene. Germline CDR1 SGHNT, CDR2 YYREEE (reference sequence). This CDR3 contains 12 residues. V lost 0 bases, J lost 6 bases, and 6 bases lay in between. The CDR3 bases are TGTGCCAGCAGCTTGGAAGCGAAGACCCAGTACTTC. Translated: CASSLEAKTQYF.

For the CDR3, the DNA is TGCAGTGCTAGAGATGGGGGACAGGGGGTTTATGGCTACACCTTC. Translation gives CSARDGGQGVYGYTF. The gene calls are TRBV20-1 and TRBJ1-2; 11 bases match TRBD1. The CDR3 runs to 15 residues. The germline V gene has CDR1 DFQATT and CDR2 SNEGSKA (reference sequence). Unmatched junction bases numbered 5, after V lost 0 bases and J lost 5 bases.

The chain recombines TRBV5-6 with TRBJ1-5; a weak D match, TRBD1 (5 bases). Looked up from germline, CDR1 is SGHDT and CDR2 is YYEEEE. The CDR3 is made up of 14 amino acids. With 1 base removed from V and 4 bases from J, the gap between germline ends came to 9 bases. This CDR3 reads CASSLIAGNQPQHF. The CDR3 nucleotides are TGTGCCAGCAGCTTGATCGCAGGGAATCAGCCCCAGCATTTT. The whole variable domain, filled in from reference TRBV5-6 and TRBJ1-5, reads DAGVTQSPTHLIKTRGQQVTLRCSPKSGHDTVSWYQQALGQGPQFIFQYYEEEERQRGNFPDRFSGHQFPNYSSELNVNALLLGDSALYLCASSLIAGNQPQHFGDGTRLSIL.